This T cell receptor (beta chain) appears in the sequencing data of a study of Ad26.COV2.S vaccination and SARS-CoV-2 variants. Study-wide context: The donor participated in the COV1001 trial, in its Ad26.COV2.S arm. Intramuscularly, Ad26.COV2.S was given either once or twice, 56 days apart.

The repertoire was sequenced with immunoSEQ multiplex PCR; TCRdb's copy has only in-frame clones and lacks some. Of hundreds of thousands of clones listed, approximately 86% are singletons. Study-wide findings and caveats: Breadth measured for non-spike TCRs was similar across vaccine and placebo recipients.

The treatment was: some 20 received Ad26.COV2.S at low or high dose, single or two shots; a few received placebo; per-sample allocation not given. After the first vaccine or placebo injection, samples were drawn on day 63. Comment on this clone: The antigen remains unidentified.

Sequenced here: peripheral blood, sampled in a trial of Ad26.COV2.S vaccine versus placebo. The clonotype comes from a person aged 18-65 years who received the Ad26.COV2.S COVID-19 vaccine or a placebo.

The CDR3 coding sequence is TGCAGCGCCATCCTAGCGGGAGACGGCCAAGAGACCCAGTACTTC. Protein: CSAILAGDGQETQYF. The chain recombines TRBV29-1 with TRBJ2-5; 10 nucleotides agree with TRBD2. V was clipped by 7 bases and J by 1 base; unmatched bases: 9. CDR3 length: 15 residues. Germline CDR1 and CDR2: SQVTM and ANQGSEA. Looking up the rest from reference TRBV29-1 and TRBJ2-5 gives the full variable domain: SAVISQKPSRDICQRGTSLTIQCQVDSQVTMMFWYRQQPGQSLTLIATANQGSEATYESGFVIDKFPISRPNLTFSTLTVSNMSPEDSSIYLCSAILAGDGQETQYFGPGTRLLVL.